This T cell receptor beta chain was sequenced in a study of blood T cell repertoires in COVID-19. This CDR3 has 14 residues. V shed 1 base and J shed 6 bases, with 10 bases lying between them. Germline V gene sequence: CDR1 SGHTA, CDR2 FQGNSA. Per the original methods: Reference gene primer amplification gave estimated nucleated cell counts. Libraries were prepared by immunoSEQ multiplex PCR; TCRdb keeps only in-frame clonotypes and omits some of them. V, J and clone size reflect that table, while D and trimming were determined from the DNA. In the table there are some 200,000 clones, roughly 85% of which are singletons.

This sequence joins TRBV7-2 and TRBJ1-5; D unclear. The sequence was obtained from a woman aged 70-85 years with acute or convalescent COVID-19. Sequences were obtained from peripheral blood. The CDR3 spells CASSLGPGGQPQHF. CDR3 nucleotides: TGTGCCAGCAGCTTAGGGCCCGGCGGTCAGCCCCAGCATTTT.